The clone carrying this T cell receptor (beta chain) was counted only a few times. The target antigen is unknown. This sample is part of a study of CD8 T cells in ankylosing spondylitis. Libraries of TCR beta came from quantitative 5'-RACE with molecular barcodes. Via MiXCR, TCRdb re-called the 5' RACE reads, giving one row per CDR3 protein. The sample consists of more than 250,000 distinct CDR3 sequences, roughly 11% of them appearing once. The V end lost 3 bases, the J end lost 12 bases, and 21 bases lay between the germline ends. The CDR3 has 14 residues. Germline V gene data show CDR1 as DFQATT and CDR2 as SNEGSKA (reference sequence). Findings of the study overall: Clones linked with disease were CD8+ and fairly uncommon in the peripheral blood.

This chain uses TRBV20-1 with TRBJ2-1; weak D call: TRBD2 (6 bases). The receptor was derived from a female donor with ankylosing spondylitis or in good health (not recorded which). The sequencing input was blood, either unsorted or a sorted T cell fraction (not recorded which). The CDR3 bases are TGCAGTGCTAGGCCCGGGACTTCCCGACTGGGGCAGTTCTTC. Translating it yields CSARPGTSRLGQFF.